One and the same sample provided the 20 T cell receptor beta chains below, sequenced in a study of siplizumab effects on memory and regulatory T cells. The protocol was immunoSEQ multiplex PCR, while the TCRdb copy is restricted to in-frame clones and leaves out a portion. The sample holds over 50,000 clones, 83% seen once. The specimen was memory CD4+ T cells sorted from blood. These receptors were taken from a human donor in good health.

The V call is TRBV2, the J call TRBJ2-2; no firm D call. Germline assignment: CDR1 SNHLY and CDR2 FYNNEI. The ends were cut back, 3 bases at V and 4 bases at J, with 6 bases in the middle. The CDR3 runs to 13 residues. The CDR3 here is CASSDGPTGELFF. CDR3 bases: TGTGCCAGCAGTGATGGCCCCACCGGGGAGCTGTTTTTT.

The chain is built from TRBV2 and TRBJ1-2; 7 bases are shared with TRBD1. The CDR3 runs to 14 residues. Germline trimming cut 2 bases from V and 5 bases from J; bases unmatched to any gene: 5. The germline V gene encodes CDR1 SNHLY and CDR2 FYNNEI. This CDR3 reads CASSERGQTYGYTF. The CDR3 DNA reads TGTGCCAGCAGTGAACGGGGACAGACATATGGCTACACCTTC. Based on the CDR3 plus reference TRBV2 and TRBJ1-2, the full variable domain is EPEVTQTPSHQVTQMGQEVILRCVPISNHLYFYWYRQILGQKVEFLVSFYNNEISEKSEIFDDQFSVERPDGSNFTLKIRSTKLEDSAMYFCASSERGQTYGYTFGSGTRLTVV.

This clone was seen only once. The V and J genes are TRBV27 and TRBJ1-5, with TRBD1 matching over 8 bases. In germline, CDR1 is MNHEY, CDR2 SMNVEV (reference sequence). After removal of 5 bases from V and 5 bases from J, the junction contained 8 bases not matched to a gene. The CDR3 has 15 residues. CDR3 loop: CASSLTGVKDQPQHF. CDR3 bases: TGTGCCAGCAGTCTGACAGGGGTTAAGGATCAGCCCCAGCATTTT.

A single count supports this clone. Other DNA variants within this sample encode the same CDR3. The chain combines TRBV9 with TRBJ2-5; D is unresolved. The germline CDR1 and CDR2 sequences are SGDLS and YYNGEE. V was cut by 0 bases and J by 4 bases, with 10 bases left in between. The CDR3 sequence is 14 residues long. The CDR3 DNA reads TGTGCCAGCAGCGTAGGGGTAGGGCGAGAGACCCAGTACTTC. It encodes CASSVGVGRETQYF.

This sequence joins TRBV10-3 and TRBJ2-5, with D maybe TRBD2 (5 bases). Germline V gene sequence: CDR1 ENHRY, CDR2 SYGVKD. The CDR3 spans 13 residues. Trimming cost V 10 bases and J 0 bases, with 12 bases left between them. CDR3: CASAGANQETQYF. CDR3 coding DNA: TGTGCCAGCGCGGGTGCAAACCAAGAGACCCAGTACTTC.

This chain links TRBV5-1 with TRBJ2-5; TRBD2 aligns across 10 bases. J was trimmed by 2 bases and V by 4 bases; bases with no gene match: 11. Germline CDR1 reads SGHRS; CDR2 reads YFSETQ. The CDR3 spans 17 residues. The CDR3 protein is CASSRGTGTSAQETQYF. CDR3 DNA sequence: TGCGCCAGCAGCAGAGGCACCGGGACTAGCGCTCAAGAGACCCAGTACTTC.

The genes are TRBV19 and TRBJ1-1; no reliable D call. Germline assignment: CDR1 LNHDA and CDR2 SQIVND (reference sequence). This CDR3 has 10 amino acids. V shed 8 bases and J shed 11 bases, with 12 bases lying between them. The chain's CDR3 is CASPPCVAFF. The CDR3 nucleotides read TGTGCCAGTCCTCCTTGTGTGGCTTTCTTT.

The J gene is TRBJ2-2, the V gene TRBV28; TRBD1 aligns across 7 bases. Trimming removed 6 bases from V and 11 bases from J; junction bases left unmatched: 6. This CDR3 contains 12 residues. The germline CDR1 and CDR2 sequences are MDHEN and SYDVKM. The CDR3 region has the DNA TGTGCCAGCAGAGAGGGGGCCCGCGAGCTGTTTTTT. Translation: CASREGARELFF.

The rearrangement links TRBV7-9 to TRBJ2-1; 11 bases align to TRBD2. The length of the CDR3 is 17 residues. Trimming took 2 bases from V and 10 from J; bases not matched to a gene: 13. The germline V gene encodes CDR1 SEHNR and CDR2 FQNEAQ (reference sequence). This CDR3 reads CASSLPPRLAGFGEQFF. For the CDR3, the DNA is TGTGCCAGCAGCTTACCTCCCAGACTAGCGGGGTTTGGGGAGCAGTTCTTC.

The chain couples TRBV6-1 to TRBJ1-6; no firm D call. The V end was cut by 10 bases, the J end by 2 bases, with 12 bases between. The CDR3 runs 14 residues. Germline loops: CDR1 MNHNS, CDR2 SASEGT. CDR3 in DNA: TGTGCCACATCGTCGAGGGCCTATAATTCACCCCTCCACTTT. It is translated as CATSSRAYNSPLHF.

The V call is TRBV9, the J call TRBJ1-4; D is unresolved. The CDR3 has 18 amino acids. V dropped 4 bases and J dropped 0 bases, with 19 bases sitting between them. CDR1 and CDR2 (germline): SGDLS, YYNGEE. The CDR3 DNA reads as TGTGCCAGCAGCCCCAACAGATTTTTATCTGCAACTAATGAAAAACTGTTTTTT. Translating gives CASSPNRFLSATNEKLFF.

V usage is TRBV7-9 and J usage is TRBJ2-1, with 16 bases lining up with TRBD2. The CDR3 has 18 amino acids. Germline V gene sequence: CDR1 SEHNR, CDR2 FQNEAQ (reference sequence). V lost 6 bases to trimming and J lost 2 bases; unmatched junction nucleotides: 7. The CDR3 region has the DNA TGTGCCAGCAGGGGCGGGACTAGCGGGGGGGGGACCTACAATGAGCAGTTCTTC. Translation gives CASRGGTSGGGTYNEQFF.

This CDR3 is CASSSLRGNAFF. The CDR3 nucleotides read TGTGCCAGCAGTTCCCTACGGGGGAATGCTTTCTTT. The chain is built from TRBV27 and TRBJ1-1, with a possible D match to TRBD1 (5 bases). Germline-derived CDR1 and CDR2 are MNHEY and SMNVEV (reference sequence). The ends were cut back, 4 bases at V and 11 bases at J, with 14 bases in the middle. The CDR3 covers 12 residues.

The J gene is TRBJ1-2, the V gene TRBV6-1; D is unresolved. V was shortened by 5 bases and J by 0 bases, with 7 bases between the two germline ends. Germline-derived CDR1 and CDR2 are MNHNS and SASEGT. The CDR3 is 13 residues long. The CDR3 DNA reads TGTGCCAGCAGTCTATACTCTAACTATGGCTACACCTTC. Translation: CASSLYSNYGYTF.

This clone is a singleton in its sample. The rearrangement links TRBV2 to TRBJ1-3; D is unclear. V lost 7 bases and J lost 4, with 8 bases in between. Germline CDR1 and CDR2: SNHLY and FYNNEI. This CDR3 has 12 amino acids. The CDR3 loop is CASKPAGNTIYF. CDR3 DNA: TGTGCCAGCAAACCAGCGGGAAACACCATATATTTT.

This chain links TRBV5-1 with TRBJ1-4, with TRBD1 as a possible D gene (6 bases). Trimming left V 0 bases short and J 5 bases short, with 11 bases between. CDR3 length equals 15 residues. Germline CDR1 and CDR2: SGHRS and YFSETQ. The CDR3 reads CASSLEGRGNEKLFF. In DNA form, the CDR3 reads TGCGCCAGCAGCTTGGAAGGGAGGGGGAATGAAAAACTGTTTTTT.

The rearrangement links TRBV27 to TRBJ1-6, with D unresolved. CDR1 and CDR2 (germline): MNHEY, SMNVEV (reference sequence). Trimming left V 3 bases short and J 8 bases short, with 17 bases between. This CDR3 has 16 amino acids. The CDR3 sequence: CASSLYVADPYSPLHF. The CDR3 bases are TGTGCCAGCAGTTTGTATGTGGCGGACCCTTATTCACCCCTCCACTTT.

The chain recombines TRBV2 with TRBJ1-5; possible D gene TRBD1, 6 bases. Germline V gene sequence: CDR1 SNHLY, CDR2 FYNNEI. The V and J ends lost 6 bases and 2 bases respectively, with 17 bases between them. The CDR3 consists of 16 residues. The CDR3, as DNA: TGTGCCAGCAGGAGGAGGGGGGCCGAGGGCAATCAGCCCCAGCATTTT. Protein product: CASRRRGAEGNQPQHF.

The chain couples TRBV19 to TRBJ1-2, with no clear D. This CDR3 spans 12 amino acids. Between the trimmed V and J ends, which lost 6 bases and 1 base, there was a span of 6 bases. Germline V gene lookup returns CDR1 LNHDA and CDR2 SQIVND (reference sequence). The CDR3 coding sequence is TGTGCCAGTAGATACAGTAACTATGGCTACACCTTC. Protein product: CASRYSNYGYTF. Together with reference TRBV19 and TRBJ1-2, the CDR3 gives the full variable domain: DGGITQSPKYLFRKEGQNVTLSCEQNLNHDAMYWYRQDPGQGLRLIYYSQIVNDFQKGDIAEGYSVSREKKESFPLTVTSAQKNPTAFYLCASRYSNYGYTFGSGTRLTVV.

The rearrangement joins TRBV5-8 to TRBJ2-5; 10 bases align to TRBD2. Germline values: CDR1 SGHTS, CDR2 YDEGEE. The V and J ends lost 2 bases and 2 bases, in that order; junction bases with no gene match: 3. The CDR3 spans 15 residues. This CDR3 is CASSLVLAGQETQYF. CDR3 coding DNA: TGTGCCAGCAGCTTAGTACTAGCGGGGCAAGAGACCCAGTACTTC.